This T cell receptor beta chain was found in a study of T cells in Graves' hyperthyroidism and ophthalmopathy. The CDR3 runs 15 residues. Germline values: CDR1 MNHNS, CDR2 SASEGT. V trimming: 5 bases; J trimming: 1 base; junction bases outside the gene matches: 8. RNA transcripts gave rise to amplified TCR beta CDR3 regions. The TCR CDR3 was amplified in a first-round RT-PCR using the HTBI primer set. TCRdb recomputed calls from the multiplex PCR reads with MiXCR, one row per CDR3 protein. The repertoire holds roughly 380,000 distinct CDR3 sequences, with about 13% as singletons. The sample holds many counts of this clonotype.

Material: blood. The sequence derives from a man aged 25 to 40 with Graves' hyperthyroidism that later progressed to Graves' ophthalmopathy. The chain links TRBV6-1 to TRBJ2-7; TRBD2 agrees at 7 bases. The chain's CDR3 is CASSYGGMGSYEQYF. CDR3 sequence (DNA): TGTGCCAGCAGTTACGGGGGGATGGGGTCCTACGAGCAGTACTTC.